These T cell receptor beta chains were read from a single sample in a study of blood T cell repertoires in COVID-19. Measured with immunoSEQ multiplex PCR; TCRdb has only the in-frame clones, and not every one. The profile shows under 400,000 clones, 85% to 90% of them singletons. Sample: peripheral blood. The receptors originated from a woman aged 30 to 39 with COVID-19, enrolled during active disease. Both conserved end residues are part of each CDR3. The order of the fields is V gene, clone size, J gene, D gene, CDR3 protein, CDR3 DNA. A D gene is named only where the DNA matches it firmly. Not all rows give a size; the values are once, few, many and, for expanded clones, a class.

V gene: TRBV9
clone size: .
J gene: TRBJ2-2
D gene: .
CDR3 protein: CASSAYLGELFF
CDR3 DNA: TGTGCCAGCAGCGCCTACTTAGGGGAGCTGTTTTTT

V gene: TRBV7-9
clone size: .
J gene: TRBJ2-3
D gene: TRBD1
CDR3 protein: CASSADRGATTDTQYF
CDR3 DNA: TGTGCCAGCAGCGCCGACAGGGGGGCGACCACAGATACGCAGTATTTT

V gene: TRBV11-3
clone size: .
J gene: TRBJ2-1
D gene: .
CDR3 protein: CASSPAEAYNEQFF
CDR3 DNA: TGTGCCAGCAGCCCCGCGGAGGCCTACAATGAGCAGTTCTTC

V gene: TRBV28
clone size: .
J gene: TRBJ1-2
D gene: .
CDR3 protein: CASSSDGLVIGYTF
CDR3 DNA: TGTGCCAGCAGTTCGGACGGACTAGTTATTGGCTACACCTTC

V gene: TRBV19
clone size: .
J gene: TRBJ2-5
D gene: TRBD1
CDR3 protein: CASSPGGGLETQYF
CDR3 DNA: TGTGCCAGTAGTCCAGGGGGCGGGTTGGAGACCCAGTACTTC

V gene: TRBV5-1
clone size: .
J gene: TRBJ1-1
D gene: TRBD1
CDR3 protein: CASSIQGQFTEAFF
CDR3 DNA: TGCGCCAGCAGCATCCAGGGACAGTTCACTGAAGCTTTCTTT

V gene: TRBV4-1
clone size: once
J gene: TRBJ1-2
D gene: .
CDR3 protein: CASSQDGPYNYGYTF
CDR3 DNA: TGCGCCAGCAGCCAAGATGGGCCGTATAACTATGGCTACACCTTC

V gene: TRBV2
clone size: .
J gene: TRBJ2-3
D gene: TRBD1
CDR3 protein: CASSLRDRVIDTQYF
CDR3 DNA: TGTGCCAGCAGCCTCCGGGACAGGGTTATTGATACGCAGTATTTT

V gene: TRBV6-1
clone size: .
J gene: TRBJ2-3
D gene: .
CDR3 protein: CASSDRAPDTQYF
CDR3 DNA: TGTGCCAGCAGTGACAGGGCACCGGATACGCAGTATTTT

V gene: TRBV6-5
clone size: .
J gene: TRBJ1-1
D gene: TRBD1
CDR3 protein: CASSYASGGYTEAFF
CDR3 DNA: TGTGCCAGCAGTTATGCTTCAGGGGGTTACACTGAAGCTTTCTTT

V gene: TRBV24-1
clone size: .
J gene: TRBJ2-6
D gene: .
CDR3 protein: CATSASAPGANVLTF
CDR3 DNA: TGTGCCACCAGTGCCAGCGCGCCGGGGGCCAACGTCCTGACTTTC

V gene: TRBV5-1
clone size: .
J gene: TRBJ2-5
D gene: TRBD2
CDR3 protein: CASSPRLAGQETQYF
CDR3 DNA: TGCGCCAGCAGCCCACGACTAGCGGGGCAAGAGACCCAGTACTTC

V gene: TRBV5-1
clone size: many
J gene: TRBJ2-2
D gene: .
CDR3 protein: CASKKPGTNTGELFF
CDR3 DNA: TGCGCCAGTAAAAAACCGGGGACGAACACCGGGGAGCTGTTTTTT

V gene: TRBV3-1/TRBV3-2
clone size: .
J gene: TRBJ1-6
D gene: .
CDR3 protein: CASSQRDFDNSPLHF
CDR3 DNA: TGTGCCAGCAGCCAACGGGACTTCGATAATTCACCCCTCCACTTT

V gene: TRBV27
clone size: few
J gene: TRBJ1-6
D gene: .
CDR3 protein: CASSSSGVSSYNSPLHF
CDR3 DNA: TGTGCCAGCAGTTCCTCGGGAGTTAGCTCCTATAATTCACCCCTCCACTTT

V gene: TRBV19
clone size: .
J gene: TRBJ1-5
D gene: .
CDR3 protein: CASSRENLGQLVGQPQHF
CDR3 DNA: TGTGCCAGTAGTAGAGAGAACCTTGGACAGTTAGTGGGTCAGCCCCAGCATTTT